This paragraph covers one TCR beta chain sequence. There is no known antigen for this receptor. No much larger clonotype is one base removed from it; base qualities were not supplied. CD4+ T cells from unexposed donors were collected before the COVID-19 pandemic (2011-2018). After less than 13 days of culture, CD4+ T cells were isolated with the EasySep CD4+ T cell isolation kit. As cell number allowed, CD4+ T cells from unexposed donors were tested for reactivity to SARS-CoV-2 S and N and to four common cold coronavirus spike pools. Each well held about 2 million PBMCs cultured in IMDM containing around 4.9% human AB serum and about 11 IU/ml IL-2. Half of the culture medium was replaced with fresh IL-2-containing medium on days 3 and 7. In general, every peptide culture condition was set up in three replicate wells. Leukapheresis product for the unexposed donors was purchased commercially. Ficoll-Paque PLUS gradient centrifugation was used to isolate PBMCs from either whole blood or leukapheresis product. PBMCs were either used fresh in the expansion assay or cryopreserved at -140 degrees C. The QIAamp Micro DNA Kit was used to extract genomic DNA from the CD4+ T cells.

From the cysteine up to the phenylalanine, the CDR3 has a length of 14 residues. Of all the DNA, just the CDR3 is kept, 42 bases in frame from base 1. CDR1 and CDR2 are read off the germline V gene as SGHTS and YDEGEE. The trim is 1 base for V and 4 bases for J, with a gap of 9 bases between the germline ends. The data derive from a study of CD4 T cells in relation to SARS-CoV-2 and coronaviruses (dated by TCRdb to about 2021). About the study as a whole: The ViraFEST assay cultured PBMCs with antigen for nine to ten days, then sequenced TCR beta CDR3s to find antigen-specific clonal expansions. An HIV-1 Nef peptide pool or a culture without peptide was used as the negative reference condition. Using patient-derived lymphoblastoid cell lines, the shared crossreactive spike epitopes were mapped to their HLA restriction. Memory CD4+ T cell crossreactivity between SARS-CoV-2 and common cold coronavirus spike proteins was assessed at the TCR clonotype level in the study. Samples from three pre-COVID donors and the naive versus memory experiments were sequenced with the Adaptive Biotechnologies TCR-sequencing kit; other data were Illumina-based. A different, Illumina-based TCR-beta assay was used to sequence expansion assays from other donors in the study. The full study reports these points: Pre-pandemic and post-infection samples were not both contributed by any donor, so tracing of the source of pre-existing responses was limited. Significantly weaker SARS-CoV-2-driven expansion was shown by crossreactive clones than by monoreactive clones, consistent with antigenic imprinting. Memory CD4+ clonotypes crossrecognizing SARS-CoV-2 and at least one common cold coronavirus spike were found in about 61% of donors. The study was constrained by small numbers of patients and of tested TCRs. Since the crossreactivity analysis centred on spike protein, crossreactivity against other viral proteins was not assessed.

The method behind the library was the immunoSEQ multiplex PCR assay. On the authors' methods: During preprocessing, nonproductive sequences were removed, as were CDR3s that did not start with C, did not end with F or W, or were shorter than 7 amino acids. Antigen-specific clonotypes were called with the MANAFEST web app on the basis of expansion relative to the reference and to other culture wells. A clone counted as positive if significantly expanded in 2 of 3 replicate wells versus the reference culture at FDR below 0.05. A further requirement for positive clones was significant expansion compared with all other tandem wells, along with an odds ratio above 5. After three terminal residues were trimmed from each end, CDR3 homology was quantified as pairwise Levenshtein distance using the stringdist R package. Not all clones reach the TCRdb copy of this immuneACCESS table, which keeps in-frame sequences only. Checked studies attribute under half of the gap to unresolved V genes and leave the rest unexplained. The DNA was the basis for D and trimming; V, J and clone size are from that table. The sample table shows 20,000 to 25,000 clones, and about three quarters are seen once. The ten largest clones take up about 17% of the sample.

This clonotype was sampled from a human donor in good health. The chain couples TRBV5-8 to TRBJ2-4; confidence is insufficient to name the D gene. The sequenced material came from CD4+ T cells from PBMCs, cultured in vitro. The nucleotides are TGTGCCAGCAGCTTGCCAGGACGAAAAAACATTCAGTACTTC. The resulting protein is CASSLPGRKNIQYF.